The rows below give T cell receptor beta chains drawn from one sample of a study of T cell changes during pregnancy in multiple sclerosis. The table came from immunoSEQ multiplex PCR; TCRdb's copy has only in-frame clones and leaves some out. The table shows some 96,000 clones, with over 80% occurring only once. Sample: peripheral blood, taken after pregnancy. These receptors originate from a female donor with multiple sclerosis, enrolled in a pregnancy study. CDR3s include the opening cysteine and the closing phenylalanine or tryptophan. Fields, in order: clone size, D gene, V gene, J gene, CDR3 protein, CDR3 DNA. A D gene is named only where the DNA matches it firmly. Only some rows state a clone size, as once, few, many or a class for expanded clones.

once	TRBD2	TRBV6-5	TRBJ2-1	CASSRLAGLSNEQFF	TGTGCCAGCAGTAGACTAGCGGGGTTATCCAATGAGCAGTTCTTC
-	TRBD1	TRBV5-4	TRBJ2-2	CASTLDRGRTGELFF	TGTGCCAGCACCCTTGACAGGGGGCGCACCGGGGAGCTGTTTTTT
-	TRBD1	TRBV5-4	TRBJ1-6	CASSLQGVENSPLHF	TGTGCCAGCAGCTTACAGGGGGTAGAAAATTCACCCCTCCACTTT
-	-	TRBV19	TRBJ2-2	CASSIDPRRFIYTGELFF	TGTGCCAGTAGTATTGACCCCAGGCGATTCATCTACACCGGGGAGCTGTTTTTT
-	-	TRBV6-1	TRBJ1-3	CASRPTVNSGNTIYF	TGTGCCAGCAGGCCAACAGTTAACTCTGGAAACACCATATATTTT
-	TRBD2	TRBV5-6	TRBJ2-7	CASKAGREDRYEQYF	TGTGCCAGTAAGGCCGGTCGGGAGGATCGTTACGAGCAGTACTTC
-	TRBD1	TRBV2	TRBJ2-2	CASRGTGSGELFF	TGTGCCAGCAGAGGGACAGGGTCCGGGGAGCTGTTTTTT
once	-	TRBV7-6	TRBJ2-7	CASSLGYGSYEQYF	TGTGCCAGCAGCTTGGGCTATGGCTCCTACGAGCAGTACTTC
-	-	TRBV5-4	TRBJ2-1	CASRSRGGAYNEQFF	TGTGCCAGCAGATCGAGGGGGGGCGCCTACAATGAGCAGTTCTTC
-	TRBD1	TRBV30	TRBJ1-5	CAWSMTGNSNQPQHF	TGTGCCTGGAGCATGACAGGGAATAGCAATCAGCCCCAGCATTTT
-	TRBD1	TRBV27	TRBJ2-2	CASSRDRAEPGELFF	TGTGCCAGCAGTCGGGACAGGGCGGAACCGGGGGAGCTGTTTTTT
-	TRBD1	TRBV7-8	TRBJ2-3	CASSLVGTGAYTDTQYF	TGTGCCAGCAGCCTGGTCGGGACAGGGGCATACACAGATACGCAGTATTTT
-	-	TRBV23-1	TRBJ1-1	CATNFGGLSTEAFF	TGCGCCACCAATTTCGGGGGGCTAAGCACTGAAGCTTTCTTT
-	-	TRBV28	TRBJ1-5	CASSLSSRNQPQHF	TGTGCCAGCAGTTTAAGTTCCAGGAATCAGCCCCAGCATTTT
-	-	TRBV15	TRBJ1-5	CATSRGDSRNQPQHF	TGTGCCACCAGCAGAGGAGATTCGCGCAATCAGCCCCAGCATTTT
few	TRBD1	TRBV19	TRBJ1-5	CASHRGAGQPQHF	TGTGCCAGTCACAGGGGAGCCGGTCAGCCCCAGCATTTT
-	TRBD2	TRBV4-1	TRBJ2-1	CASSQALFLAGGPNEQFF	TGCGCCAGCAGCCAAGCTTTATTCCTAGCGGGGGGGCCAAATGAGCAGTTCTTC